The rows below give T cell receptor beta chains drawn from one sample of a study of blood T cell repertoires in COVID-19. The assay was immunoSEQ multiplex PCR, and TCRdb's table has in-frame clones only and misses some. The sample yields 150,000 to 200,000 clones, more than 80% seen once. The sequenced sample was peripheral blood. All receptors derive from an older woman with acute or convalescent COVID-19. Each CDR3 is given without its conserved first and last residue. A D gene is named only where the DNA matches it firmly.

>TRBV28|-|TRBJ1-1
ASSSTGMAF
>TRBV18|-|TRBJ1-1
ASSPAGVNTEAF
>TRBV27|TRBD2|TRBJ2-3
ASRRLAGEDTQY
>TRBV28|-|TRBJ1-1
ASSLSTGRAF
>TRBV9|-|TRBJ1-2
ASSVTSTGSNYGYT
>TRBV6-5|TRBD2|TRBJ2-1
ASSYSLAGPYNEQF
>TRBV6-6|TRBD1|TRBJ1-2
ASRDRETNYGYT
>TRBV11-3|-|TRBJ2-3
ASSFRSTDTQY
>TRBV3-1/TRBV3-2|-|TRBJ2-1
ASSQDSGTGQF
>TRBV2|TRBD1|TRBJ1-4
ASSENVGTGVEKLF
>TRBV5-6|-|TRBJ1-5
ATSTYAQGESQPQH
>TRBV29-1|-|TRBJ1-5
SVRDGLDPQH
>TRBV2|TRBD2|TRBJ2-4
ASSQDGGRRDIQY
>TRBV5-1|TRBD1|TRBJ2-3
ASSSNTPGQGTRRDTQY
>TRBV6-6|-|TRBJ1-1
ASSHNTNTEAF
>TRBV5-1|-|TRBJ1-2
ASSLVLGDGYT
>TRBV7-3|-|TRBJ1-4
ASSLPGGNEKLF
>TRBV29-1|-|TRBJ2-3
SVVNSGTDTQY
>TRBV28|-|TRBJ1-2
ASSPGTLGYT
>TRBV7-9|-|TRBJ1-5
ASSLDIEPQH
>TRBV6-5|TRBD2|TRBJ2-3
ASRGTSGPTDTQY
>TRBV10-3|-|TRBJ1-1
AISDPLRKGLGTEAF
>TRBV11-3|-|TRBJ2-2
ASSLVTGFQSGELF
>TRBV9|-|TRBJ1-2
ASSHTTGSGRKGYT
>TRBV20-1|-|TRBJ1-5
SASGGTHQPQH